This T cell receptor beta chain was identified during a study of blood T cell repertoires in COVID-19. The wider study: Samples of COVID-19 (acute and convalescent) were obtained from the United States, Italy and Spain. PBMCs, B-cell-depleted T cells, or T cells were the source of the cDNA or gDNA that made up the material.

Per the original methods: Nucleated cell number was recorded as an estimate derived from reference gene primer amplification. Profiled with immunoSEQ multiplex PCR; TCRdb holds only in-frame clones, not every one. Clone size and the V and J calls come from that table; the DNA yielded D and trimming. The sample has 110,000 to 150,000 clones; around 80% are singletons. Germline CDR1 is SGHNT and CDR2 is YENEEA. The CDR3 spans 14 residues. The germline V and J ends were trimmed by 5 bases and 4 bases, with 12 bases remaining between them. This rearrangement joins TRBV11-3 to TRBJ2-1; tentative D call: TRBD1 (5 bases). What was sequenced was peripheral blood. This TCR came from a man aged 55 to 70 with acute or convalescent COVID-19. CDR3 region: CASSLRAGYNEQFF. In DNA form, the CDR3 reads TGTGCCAGCAGCCTCAGGGCCGGATACAATGAGCAGTTCTTC.